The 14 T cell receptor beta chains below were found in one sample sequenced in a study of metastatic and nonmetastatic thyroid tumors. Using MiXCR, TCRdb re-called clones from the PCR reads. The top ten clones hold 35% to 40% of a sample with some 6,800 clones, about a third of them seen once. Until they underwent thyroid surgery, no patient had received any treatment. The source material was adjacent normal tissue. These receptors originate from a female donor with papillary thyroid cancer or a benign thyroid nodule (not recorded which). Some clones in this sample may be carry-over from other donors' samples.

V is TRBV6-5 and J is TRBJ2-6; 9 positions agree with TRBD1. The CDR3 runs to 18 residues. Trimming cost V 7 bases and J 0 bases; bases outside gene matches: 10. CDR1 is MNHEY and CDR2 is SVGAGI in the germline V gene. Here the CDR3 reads CASTGQGMFDSGANVLTF. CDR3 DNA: TGTGCCAGCACCGGACAGGGGATGTTTGACTCTGGGGCCAACGTCCTGACTTTC.

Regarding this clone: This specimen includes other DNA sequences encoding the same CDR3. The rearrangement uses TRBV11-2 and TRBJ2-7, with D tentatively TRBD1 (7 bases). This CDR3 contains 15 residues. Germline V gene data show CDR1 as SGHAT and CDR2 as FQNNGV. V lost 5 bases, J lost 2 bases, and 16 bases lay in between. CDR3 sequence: CASSLLAGGTYEQYF. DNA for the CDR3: TGTGCCAGCAGCCTGTTGGCAGGGGGGACCTACGAGCAGTACTTC.

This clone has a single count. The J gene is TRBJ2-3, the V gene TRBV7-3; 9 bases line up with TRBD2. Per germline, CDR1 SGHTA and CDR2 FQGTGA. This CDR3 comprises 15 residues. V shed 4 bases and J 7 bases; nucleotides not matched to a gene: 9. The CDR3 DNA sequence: TGTGCCAGCAGCTCCCACGTAGCGGGGGTCAATACGCAGTATTTT. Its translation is CASSSHVAGVNTQYF.

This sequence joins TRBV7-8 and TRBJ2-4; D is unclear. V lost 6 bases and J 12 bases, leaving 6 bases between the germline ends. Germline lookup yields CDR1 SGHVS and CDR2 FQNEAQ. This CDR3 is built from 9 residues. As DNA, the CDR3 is TGTGCCAGCAGTCCACCTCAGTACTTC. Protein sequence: CASSPPQYF.

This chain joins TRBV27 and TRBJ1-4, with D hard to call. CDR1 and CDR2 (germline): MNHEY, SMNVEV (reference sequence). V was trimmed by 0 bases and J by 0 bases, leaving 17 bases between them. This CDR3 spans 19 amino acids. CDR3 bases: TGTGCCAGCAGTTTATCTATTCCCGGCCGCTCGTCAACTAATGAAAAACTGTTTTTT. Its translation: CASSLSIPGRSSTNEKLFF.

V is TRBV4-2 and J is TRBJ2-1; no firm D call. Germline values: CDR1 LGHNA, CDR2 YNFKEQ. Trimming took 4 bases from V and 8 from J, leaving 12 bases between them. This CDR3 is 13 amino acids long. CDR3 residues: CASSLRLGDEQFF. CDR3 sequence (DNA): TGTGCCAGCAGCCTGAGACTGGGCGATGAGCAGTTCTTC.

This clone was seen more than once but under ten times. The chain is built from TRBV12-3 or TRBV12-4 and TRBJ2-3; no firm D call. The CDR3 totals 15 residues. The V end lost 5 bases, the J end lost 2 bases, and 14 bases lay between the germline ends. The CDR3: CASSPRRSSTDTQYF. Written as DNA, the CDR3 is TGTGCCAGCAGTCCACGCCGTTCTTCCACAGATACGCAGTATTTT.

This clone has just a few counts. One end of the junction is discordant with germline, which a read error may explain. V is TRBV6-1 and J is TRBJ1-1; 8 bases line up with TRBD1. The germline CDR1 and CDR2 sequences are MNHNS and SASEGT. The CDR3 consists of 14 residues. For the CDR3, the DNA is TGTGCCAGCGGCTCGCAGGGGGCTGACACTGAAGATTTCTTT. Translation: CASGSQGADTEDFF.

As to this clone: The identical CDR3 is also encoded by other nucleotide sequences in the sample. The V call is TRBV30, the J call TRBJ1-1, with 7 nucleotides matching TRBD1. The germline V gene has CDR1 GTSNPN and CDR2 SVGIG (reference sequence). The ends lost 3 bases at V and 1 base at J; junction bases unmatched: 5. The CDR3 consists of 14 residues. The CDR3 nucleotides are TGTGCCTGGAGGAGGACAGGTAGGAACACTGAAGCTTTCTTT. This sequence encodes CAWRRTGRNTEAFF.

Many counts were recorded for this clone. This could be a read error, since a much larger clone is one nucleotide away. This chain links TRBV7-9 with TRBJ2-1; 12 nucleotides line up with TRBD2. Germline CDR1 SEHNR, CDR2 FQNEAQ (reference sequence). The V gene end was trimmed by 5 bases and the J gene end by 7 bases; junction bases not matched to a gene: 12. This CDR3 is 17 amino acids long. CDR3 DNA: TGTGCCAGCAGCCCTCGGGGGCTAGCGGGGGGGAGGAATGAGCAGTTCTTC. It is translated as CASSPRGLAGGRNEQFF. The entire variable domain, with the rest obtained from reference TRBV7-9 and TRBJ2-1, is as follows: DTGVSQNPRHKITKRGQNVTFRCDPISEHNRLYWYRQTLGQGPEFLTYFQNEAQLEKSRLLSDRFSAERPKGSFSTLEIQRTEQGDSAMYLCASSPRGLAGGRNEQFFGPGTRLTVL.

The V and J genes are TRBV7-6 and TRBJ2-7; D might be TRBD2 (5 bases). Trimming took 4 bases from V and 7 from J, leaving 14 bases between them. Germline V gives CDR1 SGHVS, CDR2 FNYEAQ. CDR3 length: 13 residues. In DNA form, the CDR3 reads TGTGCCAGCAGCTCGGCGGGTAGATATGAGCAGTACTTC. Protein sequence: CASSSAGRYEQYF.

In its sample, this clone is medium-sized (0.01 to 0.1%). The CDR3 sequence: CASSDNRSPEAFF. In DNA, the CDR3 is TGTGCCAGCAGCGACAACCGCTCGCCAGAGGCTTTCTTT. This chain joins TRBV9 and TRBJ1-1; the D is unclear. V lost 3 bases to trimming and J lost 11 bases, with 17 bases between them. The CDR3 loop spans 13 amino acids. Germline V gives CDR1 SGDLS, CDR2 YYNGEE.

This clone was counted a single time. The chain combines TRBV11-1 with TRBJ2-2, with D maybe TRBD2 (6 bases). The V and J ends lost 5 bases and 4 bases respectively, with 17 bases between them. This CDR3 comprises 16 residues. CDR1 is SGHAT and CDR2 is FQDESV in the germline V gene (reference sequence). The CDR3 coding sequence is TGTGCCAGCAGCCCTCAGACTAGTACGGGCACCGGGGAGCTGTTTTTT. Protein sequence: CASSPQTSTGTGELFF.

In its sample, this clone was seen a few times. This CDR3 reads CASSLGLAGGEQYF. The CDR3 region has the DNA TGTGCCAGCAGTTTAGGACTAGCGGGAGGTGAGCAGTACTTC. The chain is built from TRBV6-1 and TRBJ2-7, with 14 bases that match TRBD2. Germline V gives CDR1 MNHNS, CDR2 SASEGT. The V segment lost 5 bases and the J segment 7 bases; nucleotides outside the gene matches: 4. The CDR3 contains 14 residues.